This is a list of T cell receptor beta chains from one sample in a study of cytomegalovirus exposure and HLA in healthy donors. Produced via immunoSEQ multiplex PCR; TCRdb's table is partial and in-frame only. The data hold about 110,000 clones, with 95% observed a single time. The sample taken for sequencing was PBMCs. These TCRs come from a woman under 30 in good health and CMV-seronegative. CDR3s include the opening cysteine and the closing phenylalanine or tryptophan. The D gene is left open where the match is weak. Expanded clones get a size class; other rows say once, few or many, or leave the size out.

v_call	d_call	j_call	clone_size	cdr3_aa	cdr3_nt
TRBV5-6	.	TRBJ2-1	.	CASSLVAAEQFF	TGTGCCAGCAGCTTGGTAGCTGCTGAGCAGTTCTTC
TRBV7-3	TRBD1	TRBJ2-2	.	CASSLTGQGYPGELFF	TGTGCCAGCAGCTTAACTGGACAGGGGTATCCCGGGGAGCTGTTTTTT
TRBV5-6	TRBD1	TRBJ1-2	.	CASSLGTGVIYGYTF	TGTGCCAGCAGCTTGGGTACAGGGGTAATTTATGGCTACACCTTC
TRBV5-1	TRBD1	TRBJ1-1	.	CASSRDRGNTEAFF	TGCGCCAGCAGCCGGGACAGAGGGAACACTGAAGCTTTCTTT
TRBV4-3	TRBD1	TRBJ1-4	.	CASSQDTGGYEKLFF	TGCGCCAGCAGCCAAGATACAGGGGGATATGAAAAACTGTTTTTT
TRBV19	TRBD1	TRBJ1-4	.	CASSAGQDEKLFF	TGTGCCAGTAGTGCTGGACAGGATGAAAAACTGTTTTTT
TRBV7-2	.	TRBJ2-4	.	CASSLAGQQNIQYF	TGTGCCAGCAGCTTAGCGGGCCAGCAAAACATTCAGTACTTC
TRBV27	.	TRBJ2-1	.	CASTLRGPVGPYNEQFF	TGTGCCAGCACCTTGCGGGGGCCTGTGGGCCCCTACAATGAGCAGTTCTTC
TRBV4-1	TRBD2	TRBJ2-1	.	CASSQDRSASGGLYNEQFF	TGCGCCAGCAGCCAAGATAGGTCTGCTAGCGGGGGGCTCTACAATGAGCAGTTCTTC
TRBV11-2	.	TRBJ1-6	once	CASERTGEGSPLHF	TGTGCCAGCGAACGGACGGGAGAAGGTTCACCCCTCCACTTT
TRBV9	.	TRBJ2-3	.	CASSVVTTNTDTQYF	TGTGCCAGCAGCGTAGTTACAACTAACACAGATACGCAGTATTTT
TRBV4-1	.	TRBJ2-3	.	CASSQIWRSSTDTQYF	TGCGCCAGCAGCCAAATTTGGAGGTCTAGCACAGATACGCAGTATTTT
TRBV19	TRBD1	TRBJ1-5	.	CASSMVPGQSDQPQHF	TGTGCCAGTAGTATGGTCCCGGGACAGAGCGATCAGCCCCAGCATTTT
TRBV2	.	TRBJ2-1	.	CASSLSVEQFF	TGTGCCAGCAGCCTCTCCGTCGAGCAGTTCTTC
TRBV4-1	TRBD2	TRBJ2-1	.	CASSLSAGGLGEQFF	TGCGCCAGCAGCCTATCGGCGGGGGGGCTGGGTGAGCAGTTCTTC
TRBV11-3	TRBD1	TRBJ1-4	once	CASSLDRVGNEKLFF	TGTGCCAGCAGCTTGGACAGGGTCGGTAATGAAAAACTGTTTTTT
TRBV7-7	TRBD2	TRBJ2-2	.	CASSSRTSLGGELFF	TGTGCCAGCAGCTCCAGGACTAGCCTGGGCGGGGAGCTGTTTTTT
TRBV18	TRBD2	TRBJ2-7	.	CASSPPGLAGGNPYEQYF	TGTGCCAGCTCACCCCCGGGACTAGCGGGGGGCAATCCCTACGAGCAGTACTTC
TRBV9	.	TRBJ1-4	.	CASSRGGRGGEKLFF	TGTGCCAGCAGCAGAGGTGGTAGGGGGGGAGAAAAACTGTTTTTT
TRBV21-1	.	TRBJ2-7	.	CASSKTPGRGRCYEQYF	TGTGCCAGCAGCAAAACCCCCGGAAGGGGGCGTTGCTACGAGCAGTACTTC
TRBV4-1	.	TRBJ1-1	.	CASRTWQGRTEAFF	TGCGCCAGCAGGACTTGGCAGGGGCGGACTGAAGCTTTCTTT
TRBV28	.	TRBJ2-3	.	CASRTQDFRTDTQYF	TGTGCCAGCAGAACCCAGGACTTTCGCACAGATACGCAGTATTTT
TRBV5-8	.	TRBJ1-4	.	CASSSTVATNEKLFF	TGTGCCAGCAGCTCGACAGTTGCAACTAATGAAAAACTGTTTTTT
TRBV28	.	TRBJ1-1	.	CASPSPGRRNTEAFF	TGTGCCAGCCCAAGTCCCGGGAGGCGGAACACTGAAGCTTTCTTT
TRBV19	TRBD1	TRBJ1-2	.	CASMRTAADRGENYGYTF	TGTGCCAGTATGAGAACCGCAGCCGACAGGGGAGAAAACTATGGCTACACCTTC
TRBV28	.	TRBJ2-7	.	CASKGSGQPYEQYF	TGTGCCAGCAAGGGTTCCGGACAGCCCTACGAGCAGTACTTC
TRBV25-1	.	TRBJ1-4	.	CASSSTRGDANEKLFF	TGTGCCAGCAGCTCCACCCGGGGGGATGCTAATGAAAAACTGTTTTTT